Listed here is a single TCR beta chain. The sample originates from a study of blood T cell repertoires in COVID-19. In the study overall: T cells, B-cell-depleted T cells, or PBMCs supplied cDNA or gDNA.

Original data processing: For nucleated cells, counts were estimated from reference gene primer amplification. Generated by immunoSEQ multiplex PCR, the TCRdb table keeps only in-frame clones and is missing some. The DNA was the basis for D and trimming; V, J and clone size are from that table. The repertoire holds roughly 99,000 clones, approximately 84% seen once, with approximately 4% in the top ten. V was clipped by 6 bases and J by 3 bases; unmatched bases: 8. CDR1 is MNHEY and CDR2 is SVGAGI in the germline V gene. The CDR3 loop spans 14 amino acids. The sequencing sample was made of peripheral blood. The chain combines TRBV6-5 with TRBJ2-7; TRBD1 agrees at 7 bases. The sequence was collected from a human donor in a cohort sampled during active COVID-19. The CDR3 region is CASRRDSGNYEQYF. The DNA for the CDR3 is TGTGCCAGCAGGAGGGACAGTGGTAACTACGAGCAGTACTTC.